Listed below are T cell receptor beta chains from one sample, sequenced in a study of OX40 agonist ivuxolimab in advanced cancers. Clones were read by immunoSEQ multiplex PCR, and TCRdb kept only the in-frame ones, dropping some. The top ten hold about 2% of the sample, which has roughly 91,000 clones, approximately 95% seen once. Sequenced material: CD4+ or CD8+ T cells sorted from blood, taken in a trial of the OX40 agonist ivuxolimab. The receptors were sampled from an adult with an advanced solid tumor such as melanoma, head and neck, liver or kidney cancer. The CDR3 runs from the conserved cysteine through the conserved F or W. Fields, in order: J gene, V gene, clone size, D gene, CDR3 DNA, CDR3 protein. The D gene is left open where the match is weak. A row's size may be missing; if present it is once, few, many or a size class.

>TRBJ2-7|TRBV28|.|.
TGTGCCAGCAGGAACTACGAGCAGTACTTC
CASRNYEQYF
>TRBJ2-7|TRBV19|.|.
TGTGCCAGTACTGGGGACGGATCTGGCCCCTACGAGCAGTACTTC
CASTGDGSGPYEQYF
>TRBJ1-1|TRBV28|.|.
TGTGCCAGCAGTTTCGTGGCAGGGATGAACACTGAAGCTTTCTTT
CASSFVAGMNTEAFF
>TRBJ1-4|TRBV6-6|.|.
TGTGCCAGCAGTTACGCGCCGGGAACTGAGGAACTGTTTTTT
CASSYAPGTEELFF
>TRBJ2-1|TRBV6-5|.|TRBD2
TGTGCCAGCAGTTACTCGAGCGGGGGTGAGCAGTTCTTC
CASSYSSGGEQFF
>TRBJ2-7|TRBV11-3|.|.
TGTGCCAGCAGCTTAGGGCCGGGAGAAGTCTACGAGCAGTACTTC
CASSLGPGEVYEQYF
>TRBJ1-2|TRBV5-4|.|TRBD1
TGTGCCAGCAGCTCCCAGGGGGCCCAACTATGGGGCTACACCTTC
CASSSQGAQLWGYTF
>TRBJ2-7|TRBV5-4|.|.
TGTGCCAGCAGCGTGGACTCGTCGAGCTCCTACGAGCAGTACTTC
CASSVDSSSSYEQYF
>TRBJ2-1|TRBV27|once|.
TGTGCCAGCCGACCGGTGAATTACAATGAGCAGTTCTTC
CASRPVNYNEQFF
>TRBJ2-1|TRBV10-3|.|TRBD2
TGTGCCATCAGTGAGTCGGGAGGGTACAATGAGCAGTTCTTC
CAISESGGYNEQFF
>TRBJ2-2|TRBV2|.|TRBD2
TGTGCCAGCGTGACTGGGGGGGGGACCGGGGAGCTGTTTTTT
CASVTGGGTGELFF
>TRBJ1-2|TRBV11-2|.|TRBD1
TGTGCCAGCAGCGGACAGGGGCAAGGCTACACCTTC
CASSGQGQGYTF
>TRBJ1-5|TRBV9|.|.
TGTGCCAGCAGGGTACGCCCGGCAAACAGGGTTTATAGCAATCAGCCCCAGCATTTT
CASRVRPANRVYSNQPQHF
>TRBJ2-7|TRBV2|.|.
TGTGCCAGCAGTGACACACCGGGACCGAGCTACGAGCAGTACTTC
CASSDTPGPSYEQYF
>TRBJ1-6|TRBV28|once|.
TGTGCCAGCCAGGGGAGCTCCTATAATTCACCCCTCCACTTT
CASQGSSYNSPLHF
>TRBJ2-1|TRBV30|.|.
TGTGCCTGGAGTGTAGTTGGGGGCTACAATGAGCAGTTCTTC
CAWSVVGGYNEQFF
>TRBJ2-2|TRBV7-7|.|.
TGTGCCAGCAGCCCGGGACCTTCGAACACCGGGGAGCTGTTTTTT
CASSPGPSNTGELFF
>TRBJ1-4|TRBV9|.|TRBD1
TGTGCCAGCAGCGTCTCAGGGGGCCGTGAAAAACTGTTTTTT
CASSVSGGREKLFF
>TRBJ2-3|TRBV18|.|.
TGTGCCAGCTCACCAGTGTCCCTAGCGACTAGCACAGATACGCAGTATTTT
CASSPVSLATSTDTQYF
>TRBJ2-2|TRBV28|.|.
TGTGCCAGCAGTTTATGGCAGGGAGTCGGGGAGCTGTTTTTT
CASSLWQGVGELFF
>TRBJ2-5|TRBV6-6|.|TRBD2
TGTGCCAGCGCACAGGTAGCGGGAGGCCAAGAGACCCAGTACTTC
CASAQVAGGQETQYF
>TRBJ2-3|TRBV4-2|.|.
TGTGCCAGCAGCCAGTCGGTCAGCACAGATACGCAGTATTTT
CASSQSVSTDTQYF
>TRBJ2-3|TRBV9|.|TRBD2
TGTGCCAGCAGCGAGAGCGGGAGGGTAACAGATACGCAGTATTTT
CASSESGRVTDTQYF
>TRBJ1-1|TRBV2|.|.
TGTGCCAGCAGTGAAGAAGGGGCAATGAACACTGAAGCTTTCTTT
CASSEEGAMNTEAFF
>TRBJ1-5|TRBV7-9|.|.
TGTGCCAGCAGCTTAGGGACGAGTGGACAGCCCCAGCATTTT
CASSLGTSGQPQHF
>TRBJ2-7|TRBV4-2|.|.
TGTGCCAGCAGGGAGGGTACCTACGAGCAGTACTTC
CASREGTYEQYF
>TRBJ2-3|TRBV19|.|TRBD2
TGTGCCAGTAGTAATGGGCTAGCGGGAGGGGGCACAGATACGCAGTATTTT
CASSNGLAGGGTDTQYF
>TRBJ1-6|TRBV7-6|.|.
TGTGCCAGCAGCTTAATGGCCCGGACGCCTAATAATTCACCCCTCCACTTT
CASSLMARTPNNSPLHF
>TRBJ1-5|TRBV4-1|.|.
TGCGCCAGCAGCCAAGGGCAGGGTAGCAATCAGCCCCAGCATTTT
CASSQGQGSNQPQHF
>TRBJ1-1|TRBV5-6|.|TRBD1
TGTGCCAGCAGCTTAATTGCAGGACAGGATGAAGCTTTCTTT
CASSLIAGQDEAFF
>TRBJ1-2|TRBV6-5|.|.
TGTGCCAGCAGTTACTCGGGGAGTGGGGTTGATGGCTACACCTTC
CASSYSGSGVDGYTF
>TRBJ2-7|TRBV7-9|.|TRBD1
TGTGCCAGCAGCCGAGGACAGGGGGCACACGAGCAGTACTTC
CASSRGQGAHEQYF
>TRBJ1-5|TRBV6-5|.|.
TGTGCCAGCAATAAGGGGGGGCCGAATCAGCCCCAGCATTTT
CASNKGGPNQPQHF
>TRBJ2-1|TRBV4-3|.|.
TGCGCCAGCAGCCAAGACGAGTTGAACTACAATGAGCAGTTCTTC
CASSQDELNYNEQFF
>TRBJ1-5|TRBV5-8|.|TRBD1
TGTGCCAGCAGCTCCGGGACAGTTCCCAATCAGCCCCAGCATTTT
CASSSGTVPNQPQHF
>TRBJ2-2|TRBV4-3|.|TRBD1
TGCGCCAGCAGCCCAAGTCGACAGGGGGCTAGCACCGGGGAGCTGTTTTTT
CASSPSRQGASTGELFF
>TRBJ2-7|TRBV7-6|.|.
TGTGCCAGCAGCTTAGAAGGGGTCCCCTACGAGCAGTACTTC
CASSLEGVPYEQYF
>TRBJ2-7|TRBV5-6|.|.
TGTGCCAGCAGCACTTGGGGCAGGGCCTACGAGCAGTACTTC
CASSTWGRAYEQYF
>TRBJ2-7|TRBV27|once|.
TGTGCCAGCAGTTTTGAGATTTCTTTCCCTCCCTACGAGCAGTACTTC
CASSFEISFPPYEQYF
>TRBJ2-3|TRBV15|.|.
TGTGCCACCAGATCCGGAAGCCTGGTAGATACGCAGTATTTT
CATRSGSLVDTQYF
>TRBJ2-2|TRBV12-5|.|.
TGTGCTAGTGGTTTAACGGACACGACCGGGGAGCTGTTTTTT
CASGLTDTTGELFF
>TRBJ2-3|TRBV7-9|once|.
TGTGCCAGCAGAAGTTCTGAGACAGATACGCAGTATTTT
CASRSSETDTQYF
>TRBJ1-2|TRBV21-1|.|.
TGTGCCAGCAGCAAAGGAGAAAGCTACTATGGCTACACCTTC
CASSKGESYYGYTF
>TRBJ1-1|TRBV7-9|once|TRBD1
TGTGCCAGCAGCCCCGGGACAGGGACCACTGAAGCTTTCTTT
CASSPGTGTTEAFF
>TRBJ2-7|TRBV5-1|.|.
TGCGCCAGCAGCCCCCAGGGGCCCTGGGGCGAGCAGTACTTC
CASSPQGPWGEQYF
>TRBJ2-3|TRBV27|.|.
TGTGCCAGCAGTTTAGACAGGAGCACAGATACGCAGTATTTT
CASSLDRSTDTQYF
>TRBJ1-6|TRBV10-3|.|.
TGTGCCATCAGTGACGAGGTGTCGGAAATTGGTAATTCACCCCTCCACTTT
CAISDEVSEIGNSPLHF
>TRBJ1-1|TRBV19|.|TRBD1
TGTGCCAGTAGTGGACAGGGTGGCACTGAAGCTTTCTTT
CASSGQGGTEAFF
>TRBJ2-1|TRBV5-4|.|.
TGTGCCAGCAGCTTCGTCTACAATGAGCAGTTCTTC
CASSFVYNEQFF
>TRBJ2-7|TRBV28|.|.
TGTGCCAGCAGTATGGGGGTAGAATTAGGCGAGCAGTACTTC
CASSMGVELGEQYF